This T cell receptor (beta chain) was profiled in a study of CD4 T cells in relation to SARS-CoV-2 and coronaviruses. Study at large: TCR beta CDR3s were sequenced after roughly 10-day antigen culture of PBMCs.

This clone appeared a few times. The antigen is not known. Study findings and constraints: In roughly 60% of donors, memory CD4+ clonotypes crossrecognized SARS-CoV-2 and at least one common cold coronavirus spike.

Per the germline V gene, CDR1 is SGHRS and CDR2 is YFSETQ. The CDR3 spans 18 residues. V lost 1 base, J lost 5 bases, and 9 bases stayed unmatched. Before the COVID-19 pandemic, during about 2011-2018, CD4+ T cells were taken from unexposed donors. CD4+ T cells were isolated from the cells after around 9 days of culture. As cell numbers allowed, unexposed-donor CD4+ T cells faced SARS-CoV-2 S/N and four cold-coronavirus spikes. Each well had approximately 2.2 million PBMCs in 5% human AB serum with IL-2. The data were produced by immunoSEQ multiplex PCR, yet TCRdb's version contains in-frame clones alone and is incomplete. The sample carries more than 20,000 clones, roughly 82% recorded once.

V gene TRBV5-1 combines with J gene TRBJ2-2; 12 positions match TRBD2. The source material was CD4+ T cells from PBMCs, cultured in vitro. The clonotype comes from a human donor in good health. The CDR3: CASSLWLAGGPLTGELFF. CDR3 nucleotides: TGCGCCAGCAGCTTGTGGCTAGCGGGAGGGCCACTTACCGGGGAGCTGTTTTTT.